This entry features one T cell receptor beta chain sequence. Its antigen is currently unknown. Treatment denoted: roughly 10-day PBMC culture with coronavirus spike peptide pools or control peptides (ViraFEST assay). This sample is part of a study of vaccination and CD4 T cells after COVID-19. Study-level information: Overlapping peptides covering the spike proteins of SARS-CoV-2, HCoV-NL63, HCoV-OC43 and HCoV-229E were added to stimulate cells.

Points from the study as a whole: Convalescent patients displayed spike mono-reactivity in 304 of 307 vaccine-specific clones.

The Oncomine TCR Beta short-read assay sequenced DNA from cultured CD4+ T cells. Genomic DNA was isolated from cultured CD4+ T cells. TCRdb used MiXCR to reprocess the PCR reads, holding one entry per CDR3 protein. The data contain some 13,000 distinct CDR3 sequences, around a third of them singletons. The CDR3 totals 13 residues. Germline trimming cut 6 bases from V and 3 bases from J; bases unmatched to any gene: 3. Germline lookup yields CDR1 MNHEY and CDR2 SVGEGT. The origin of this receptor is a human donor who had recovered from COVID-19. The chain employs TRBV6-2 or TRBV6-3 and TRBJ2-7; TRBD1 agrees at 9 bases. The sequenced sample consisted of CD4+ T cells from blood, cultured in vitro. The CDR3 sequence: CASRQTGGYEQYF. CDR3 sequence (DNA): TGTGCCAGCAGGCAGACAGGGGGCTACGAGCAGTACTTC.